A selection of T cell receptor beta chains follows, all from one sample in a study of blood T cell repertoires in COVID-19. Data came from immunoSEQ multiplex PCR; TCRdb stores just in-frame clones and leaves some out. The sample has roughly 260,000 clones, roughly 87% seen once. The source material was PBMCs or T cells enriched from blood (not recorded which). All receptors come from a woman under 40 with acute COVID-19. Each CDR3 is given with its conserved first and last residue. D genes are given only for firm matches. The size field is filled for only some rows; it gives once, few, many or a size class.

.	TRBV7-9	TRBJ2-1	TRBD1	TGTGCCAGCAGCTCCACCGTCGGGACAGGGTTTCTCTTC	CASSSTVGTGFLF
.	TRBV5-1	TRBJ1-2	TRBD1	TGCGCCAGCAGGCGAGGGACAGGGCTCGCCGGCTACACCTTC	CASRRGTGLAGYTF
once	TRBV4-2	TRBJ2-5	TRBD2	TGTGCCAGCAGCCGGCCCGGGGGGGCCGGGGAGACCCAGTACTTC	CASSRPGGAGETQYF
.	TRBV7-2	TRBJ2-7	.	TGTGCCAGCAGCTTTCCTAACGCCTACGAGCAGTACTTC	CASSFPNAYEQYF
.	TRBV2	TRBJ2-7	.	TGTGCCAGCAGTGAGAGGTCCTACGAGCAGTACTTC	CASSERSYEQYF
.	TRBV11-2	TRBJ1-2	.	TGTGCCAGCAGCCCCCAATCCAGGTCCTATGGCTACACCTTC	CASSPQSRSYGYTF
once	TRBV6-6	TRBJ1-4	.	TGTGCCACCCGGAGGGAAGGTATCCGGAAACTGTTTTTT	CATRREGIRKLFF
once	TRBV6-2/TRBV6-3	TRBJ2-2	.	TGTGCCAGCAGTTATCTTCGGGGGACCGGGGAGCTGTTTTTT	CASSYLRGTGELFF
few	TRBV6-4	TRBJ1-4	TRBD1	TGTGCCAGCAGTGAGGCCCCGGGACAGGGAACCGAAAAACTGTTTTTT	CASSEAPGQGTEKLFF
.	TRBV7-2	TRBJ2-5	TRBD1	TGTGCCAGCAGCGGCGACAGGGGCGGGTACGAGACCCAGTACTTC	CASSGDRGGYETQYF
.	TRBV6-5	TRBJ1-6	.	TGTGCCAGCAGTCAGGGCAATTCACCCCTCCACTTT	CASSQGNSPLHF
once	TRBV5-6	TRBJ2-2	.	TGTGCCAGCAGCACTAACGGGGAGCTGTTTTTT	CASSTNGELFF
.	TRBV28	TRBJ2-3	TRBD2	TGTGCCAGCAACCGAGCGGGGGGCACAGATACGCAGTATTTT	CASNRAGGTDTQYF
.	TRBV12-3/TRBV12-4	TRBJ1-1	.	TGTGCCAGCAGCTCGGGGGGCGGGCCTGAAGCTTTCTTT	CASSSGGGPEAFF
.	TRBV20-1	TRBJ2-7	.	TGCAGTGCTAGTGGCACCCGGGACATCTACGAGCAGTACTTC	CSASGTRDIYEQYF
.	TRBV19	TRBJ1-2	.	TGTGCCAGTAACCATGGGCAGGAATATGGCTACACCTTC	CASNHGQEYGYTF
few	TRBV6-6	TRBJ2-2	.	TGTGCCAGCCGTTCAGGGGACGGGGAGCTGTTTTTT	CASRSGDGELFF
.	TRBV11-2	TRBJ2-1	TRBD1	TGTGCCAGCAGCTGGGACAGGGGCTTCTACAATGAGCAGTTCTTC	CASSWDRGFYNEQFF
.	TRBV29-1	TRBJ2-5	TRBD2	TGCAGCGTTGTAGCGGGGGCAGAGACCCAGTACTTC	CSVVAGAETQYF
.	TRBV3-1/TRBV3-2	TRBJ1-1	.	TGTGCCAGCAGCTCACAGGACCTAGCTTTCTTT	CASSSQDLAFF
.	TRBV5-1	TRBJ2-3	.	TGCGCCAGCAGCACCGGTGCCCCTAGCACAGATACGCAGTATTTT	CASSTGAPSTDTQYF
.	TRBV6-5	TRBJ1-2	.	TGTGCCAGCAGTTATTCAACGGGTGGCTACACCTTC	CASSYSTGGYTF
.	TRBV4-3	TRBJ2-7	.	TGCGCCAGCAGCCAAGAACAGGGCTTCCTCTACGAGCAGTACTTC	CASSQEQGFLYEQYF
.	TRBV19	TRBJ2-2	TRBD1	TGTGCCAGTACCTATCAAGCAGGGGGAGTTCGGGAGCTGTTTTTT	CASTYQAGGVRELFF
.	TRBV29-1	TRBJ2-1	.	TGCAGCGGATCCACATCAGGGGCAATGAATGAGCAGTTCTTC	CSGSTSGAMNEQFF
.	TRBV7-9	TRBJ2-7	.	TGTGCCAGCAGCCGCTACCTAGAGGATTTTACCTACGAGCAGTACTTC	CASSRYLEDFTYEQYF
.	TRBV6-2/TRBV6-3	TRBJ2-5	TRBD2	TGTGCCAGCAGTCCAGGGACTAGCGGGCGAAAAGAGACCCAGTACTTC	CASSPGTSGRKETQYF
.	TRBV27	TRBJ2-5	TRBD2	TGTGCCAGCAGTTTATTAGCGGGGGGGAGTCAAGAGACCCAGTACTTC	CASSLLAGGSQETQYF
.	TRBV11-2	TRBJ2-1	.	TGTGCCAGCAGCCCCCCTACAACTAGTTCCTTTCACAATGAGCAGTTCTTC	CASSPPTTSSFHNEQFF
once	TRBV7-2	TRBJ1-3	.	TGTGCCAGCAGCCCCTCGGGGGACACCATATATTTT	CASSPSGDTIYF
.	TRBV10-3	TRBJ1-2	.	TGTGCCACCAAGACAGGCGACTATGGCTACACCTTC	CATKTGDYGYTF
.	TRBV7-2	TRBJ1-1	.	TGTGCCAGCAGCTTAGACAGGAACACTGAAGCTTTCTTT	CASSLDRNTEAFF
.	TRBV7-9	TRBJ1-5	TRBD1	TGTGCCAGCAGCTTAGTTGGGACAGGGGATCAGCCCCAGCATTTT	CASSLVGTGDQPQHF
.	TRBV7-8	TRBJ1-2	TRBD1	TGTGCCAGCAGCTTAGCGAGGACAGGGGTTCACTATGGCTACACCTTC	CASSLARTGVHYGYTF
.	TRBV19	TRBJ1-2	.	TGTGCCAGTAGTATGCGCGGAAGCACTAACTATGGCTACACCTTC	CASSMRGSTNYGYTF
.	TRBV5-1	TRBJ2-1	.	TGCGCCAGCAGCTTGGCTGAGTGGCGGGATGAGCAGTTCTTC	CASSLAEWRDEQFF
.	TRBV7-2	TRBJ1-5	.	TGTGCCAGCAGCTTGGGGAGAGAGCAGCCCCAGCATTTT	CASSLGREQPQHF
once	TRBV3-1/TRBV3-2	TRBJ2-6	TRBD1	TGTGCCAGCAGCGGTACAGGGGTTGGGGCCAACGTCCTGACTTTC	CASSGTGVGANVLTF
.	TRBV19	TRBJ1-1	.	TGTGCCAGTAGTATGGGGAGAATGAACACTGAAGCTTTCTTT	CASSMGRMNTEAFF
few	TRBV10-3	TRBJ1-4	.	TGTGCCATCAGTCAGGATGGGGAGTTGGAAAAACTGTTTTTT	CAISQDGELEKLFF
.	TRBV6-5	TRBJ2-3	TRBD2	TGTGCCAGCAGCTGGACTAGCGGACGCACAGATACGCAGTATTTT	CASSWTSGRTDTQYF
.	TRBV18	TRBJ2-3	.	TGTGCCAGCTCACCCAGTCCCCTTGCAGATACGCAGTATTTT	CASSPSPLADTQYF
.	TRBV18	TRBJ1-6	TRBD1	TGTGCCAGCTCATCCACAGGGGGTAATTCACCCCTCCACTTT	CASSSTGGNSPLHF
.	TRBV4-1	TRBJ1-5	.	TGCGCCAGCAGCCAAGAAAGGAGGAGGGATAGCAATCAGCCCCAGCATTTT	CASSQERRRDSNQPQHF
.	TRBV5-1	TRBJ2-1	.	TGCGCCAGCAGCTTTGGGCAGAGACACAATGAGCAGTTCTTC	CASSFGQRHNEQFF
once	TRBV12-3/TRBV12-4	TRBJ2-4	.	TGTGCCAGCAGTTTTGATAGAAACATTCAGTACTTC	CASSFDRNIQYF
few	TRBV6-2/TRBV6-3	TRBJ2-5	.	TGTGCCAGCAGTTATACTGAGACCCAGTACTTC	CASSYTETQYF
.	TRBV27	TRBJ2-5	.	TGTGCCAGCAATCGGGGAGGCAGCTTATCTCAAGAGACCCAGTACTTC	CASNRGGSLSQETQYF
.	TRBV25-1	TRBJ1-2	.	TGTGCCAGCAGTGAACGCGGAGCGGCTGGCTACACCTTC	CASSERGAAGYTF
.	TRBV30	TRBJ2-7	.	TGTGCCTTAACTTCAGGGCAGGGGTCCTACGAGCAGTACTTC	CALTSGQGSYEQYF
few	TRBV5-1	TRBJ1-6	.	TGCGCCAGCAGCTTGGTTAGTAGGGAAGGGAGCTATAATTCACCCCTCCACTTT	CASSLVSREGSYNSPLHF
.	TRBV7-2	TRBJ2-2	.	TGTGCCAGCAGCCTACGGACAGGGAGGGACACCGGGGAGCTGTTTTTT	CASSLRTGRDTGELFF
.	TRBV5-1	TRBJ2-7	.	TGCGCCAGCAGCTTGAGGCAACAGGTAACCTACGAGCAGTACTTC	CASSLRQQVTYEQYF
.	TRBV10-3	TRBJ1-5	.	TGTGCCATCAGTGACCCTGGGACAACCACAAAGAAGCCCCAGCATTTT	CAISDPGTTTKKPQHF
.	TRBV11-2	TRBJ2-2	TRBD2	TGTGCCAGCACCCTAAAGGGAGGGGACACCGGGGAGCTGTTTTTT	CASTLKGGDTGELFF